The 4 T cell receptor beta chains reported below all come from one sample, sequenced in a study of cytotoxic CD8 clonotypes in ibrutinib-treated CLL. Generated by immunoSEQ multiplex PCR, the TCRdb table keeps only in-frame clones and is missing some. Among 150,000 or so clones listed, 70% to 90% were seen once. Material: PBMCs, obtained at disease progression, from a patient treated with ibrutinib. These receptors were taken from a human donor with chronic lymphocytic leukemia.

Written as DNA, the CDR3 is TGCGCCAGCAGCTTGACAGGGGGCAGTTTCTTGGACGAGCAGTACTTC. Translation: CASSLTGGSFLDEQYF. The chain joins TRBV5-1 to TRBJ2-7; 9 bases agree with TRBD1. V lost 1 base and J lost 5; bases outside the gene matches: 10. CDR1 is SGHRS, CDR2 YFSETQ, per germline. The CDR3 spans 16 residues.

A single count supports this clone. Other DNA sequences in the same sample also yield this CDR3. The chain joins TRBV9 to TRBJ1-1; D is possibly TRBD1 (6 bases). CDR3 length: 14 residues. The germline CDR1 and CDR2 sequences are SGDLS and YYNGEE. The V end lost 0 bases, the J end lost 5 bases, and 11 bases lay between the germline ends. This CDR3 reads CASSVAGAGTEAFF. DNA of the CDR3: TGTGCCAGCAGCGTAGCGGGGGCAGGTACTGAAGCTTTCTTT.

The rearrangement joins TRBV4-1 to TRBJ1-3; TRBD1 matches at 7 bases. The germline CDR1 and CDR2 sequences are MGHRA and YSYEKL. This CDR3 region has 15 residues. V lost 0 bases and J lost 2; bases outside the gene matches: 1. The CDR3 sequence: CASSQEGTAGNTIYF. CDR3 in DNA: TGCGCCAGCAGCCAAGAAGGGACAGCTGGAAACACCATATATTTT.

CDR3 region: CASSRDSFSGNTIYF. CDR3 DNA: TGTGCCAGCAGCAGGGACAGCTTCTCTGGAAACACCATATATTTT. This rearrangement joins TRBV7-9 to TRBJ1-3, with 7 bases identical to TRBD1. The CDR3 consists of 15 residues. Germline CDR1 SEHNR, CDR2 FQNEAQ (reference sequence). After removal of 5 bases from V and 0 bases from J, the junction contained 4 bases not matched to a gene.